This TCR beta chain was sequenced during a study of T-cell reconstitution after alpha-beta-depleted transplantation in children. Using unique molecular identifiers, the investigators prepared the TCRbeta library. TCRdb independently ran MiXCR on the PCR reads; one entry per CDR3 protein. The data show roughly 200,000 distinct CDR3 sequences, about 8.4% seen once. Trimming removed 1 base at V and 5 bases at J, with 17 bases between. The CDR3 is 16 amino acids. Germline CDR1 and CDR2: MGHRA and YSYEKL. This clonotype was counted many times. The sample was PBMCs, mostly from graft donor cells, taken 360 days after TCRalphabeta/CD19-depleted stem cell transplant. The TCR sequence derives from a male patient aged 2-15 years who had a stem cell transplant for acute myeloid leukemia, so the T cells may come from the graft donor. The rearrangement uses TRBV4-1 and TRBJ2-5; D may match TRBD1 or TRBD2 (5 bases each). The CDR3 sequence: CASSQAHEWDGETQYF. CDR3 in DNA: TGCGCCAGCAGCCAAGCTCATGAATGGGACGGGGAGACCCAGTACTTC.